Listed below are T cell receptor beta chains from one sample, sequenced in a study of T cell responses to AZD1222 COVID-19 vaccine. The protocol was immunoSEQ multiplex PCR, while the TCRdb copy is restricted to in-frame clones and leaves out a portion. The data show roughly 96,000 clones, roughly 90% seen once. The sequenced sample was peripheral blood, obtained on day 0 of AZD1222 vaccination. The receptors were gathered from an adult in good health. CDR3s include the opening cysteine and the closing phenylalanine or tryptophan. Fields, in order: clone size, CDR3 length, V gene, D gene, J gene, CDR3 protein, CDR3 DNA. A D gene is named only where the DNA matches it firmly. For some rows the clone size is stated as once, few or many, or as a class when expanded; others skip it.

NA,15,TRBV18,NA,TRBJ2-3,CASSPSGEITDTQYF,TGTGCCAGCTCACCTAGCGGAGAAATCACAGATACGCAGTATTTT
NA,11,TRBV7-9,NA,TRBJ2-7,CASSPSYEQYF,TGTGCCAGCAGCCCGTCCTACGAGCAGTACTTC
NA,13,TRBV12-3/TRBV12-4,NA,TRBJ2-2,CASSFLTGGELFF,TGTGCCAGCAGTTTCCTGACAGGCGGGGAGCTGTTTTTT
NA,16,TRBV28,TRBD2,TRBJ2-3,CASRLTSGRGTDTQYF,TGTGCCAGCAGGCTGACTAGCGGGAGAGGCACAGATACGCAGTATTTT
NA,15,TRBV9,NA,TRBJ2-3,CASSVGLQPPDTQYF,TGTGCCAGCAGCGTAGGGCTACAACCTCCAGATACGCAGTATTTT
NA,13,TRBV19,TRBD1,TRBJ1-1,CASSIWDSHEAFF,TGTGCCAGTAGTATATGGGACAGCCATGAAGCTTTCTTT
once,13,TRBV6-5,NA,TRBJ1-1,CASRPTENTEAFF,TGTGCCAGCAGACCGACAGAGAACACTGAAGCTTTCTTT
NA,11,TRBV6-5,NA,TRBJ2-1,CASSFQFNQFF,TGTGCCAGCAGTTTCCAGTTTAATCAGTTCTTC
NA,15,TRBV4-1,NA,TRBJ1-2,CASSQDRGVDYGYTF,TGCGCCAGCAGCCAAGATCGAGGGGTGGACTATGGCTACACCTTC
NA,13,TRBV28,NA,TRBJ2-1,CASSQGRVHEQFF,TGTGCCAGCAGCCAAGGTCGGGTCCATGAGCAGTTCTTC
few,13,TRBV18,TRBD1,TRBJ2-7,CASSPDRANEQYF,TGTGCCAGCTCACCGGACAGGGCCAACGAGCAGTACTTC
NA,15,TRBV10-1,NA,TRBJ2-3,CASTPDGRGTDTQYF,TGCGCCAGCACTCCGGACGGGCGGGGCACAGATACGCAGTATTTT
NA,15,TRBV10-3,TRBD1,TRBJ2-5,CAISERQGASETQYF,TGTGCCATCAGTGAGCGCCAGGGGGCTAGCGAGACCCAGTACTTC
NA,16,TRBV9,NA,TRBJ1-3,CASSVDMRVSGNTIYF,TGTGCCAGCAGCGTAGATATGAGGGTCTCTGGAAACACCATATATTTT
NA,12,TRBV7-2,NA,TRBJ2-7,CASSLVGTEQYF,TGTGCCAGCAGCTTAGTCGGTACCGAGCAGTACTTC
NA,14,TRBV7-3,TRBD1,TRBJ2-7,CATKKQARGREQYF,TGTGCCACCAAAAAGCAGGCCAGGGGGCGCGAGCAGTACTTC
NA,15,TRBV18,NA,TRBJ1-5,CASSPDAYRDQPQHF,TGTGCCAGCTCACCGGATGCCTACAGGGATCAGCCCCAGCATTTT
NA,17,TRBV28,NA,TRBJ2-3,CASSSLRVAPSTDTQYF,TGTGCCAGCAGTTCCCTCAGGGTAGCGCCGAGCACAGATACGCAGTATTTT
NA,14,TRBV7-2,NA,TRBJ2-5,CASSLRADSETQYF,TGTGCCAGCAGCTTAAGGGCGGATTCGGAGACCCAGTACTTC
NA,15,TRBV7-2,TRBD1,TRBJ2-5,CASSLVQGAVETQYF,TGTGCCAGCAGCTTAGTCCAGGGGGCGGTGGAGACCCAGTACTTC
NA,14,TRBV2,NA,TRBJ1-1,CASSGAGTMTEAFF,TGTGCCAGCAGTGGGGCAGGGACGATGACTGAAGCTTTCTTT
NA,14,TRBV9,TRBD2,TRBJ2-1,CASSVVAGVGEQFF,TGTGCCAGCAGCGTCGTAGCGGGAGTAGGCGAGCAGTTCTTC
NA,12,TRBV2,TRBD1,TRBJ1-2,CASRDRGDGYTF,TGTGCCAGCAGGGACAGGGGGGACGGCTACACCTTC
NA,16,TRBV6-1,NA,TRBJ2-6,CASSEEGRTGANVLTF,TGTGCCAGCAGTGAAGAGGGTAGGACCGGGGCCAACGTCCTGACTTTC
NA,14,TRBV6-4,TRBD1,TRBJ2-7,CASRGTGGDYEQYF,TGTGCCAGCAGGGGGACAGGGGGAGACTACGAGCAGTACTTC
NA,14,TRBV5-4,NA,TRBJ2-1,CASSWGVGGNEQFF,TGTGCCAGCAGCTGGGGGGTAGGGGGCAATGAGCAGTTCTTC
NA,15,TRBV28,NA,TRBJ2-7,CASSLFSSGSYEQYF,TGTGCCAGCAGTTTATTTTCCAGTGGCTCCTACGAGCAGTACTTC
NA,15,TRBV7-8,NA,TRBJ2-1,CASSPPGGLNNEQFF,TGTGCCAGCAGCCCACCGGGCGGTCTAAACAATGAGCAGTTCTTC
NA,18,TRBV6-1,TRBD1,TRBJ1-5,CASSDPPGTGGGNQPQHF,TGTGCCAGCAGTGACCCCCCCGGGACAGGTGGGGGGAATCAGCCCCAGCATTTT
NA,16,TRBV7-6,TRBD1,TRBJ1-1,CASSLGQGGSDTEAFF,TGTGCCAGCAGTCTCGGACAGGGGGGGTCGGACACTGAAGCTTTCTTT
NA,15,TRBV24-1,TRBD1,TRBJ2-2,CATSMGTANTGELFF,TGTGCCACCAGTATGGGGACAGCGAACACCGGGGAGCTGTTTTTT
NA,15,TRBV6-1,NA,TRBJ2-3,CASSEGAVSTDTQYF,TGTGCCAGCAGTGAAGGAGCGGTTAGCACAGATACGCAGTATTTT
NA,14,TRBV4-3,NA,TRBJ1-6,CASSQQTDNSPLHF,TGCGCCAGCAGCCAACAGACAGATAATTCACCCCTCCACTTT
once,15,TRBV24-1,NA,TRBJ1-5,CATSDPRGGWQPQHF,TGTGCCACCAGTGATCCCCGGGGAGGCTGGCAGCCCCAGCATTTT
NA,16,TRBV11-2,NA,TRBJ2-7,CASSLGYAGASYEQYF,TGTGCCAGCAGCTTAGGTTACGCGGGGGCCTCCTACGAGCAGTACTTC